This TCR beta chain originates from a study of preoperative IRX-2 immunotherapy in early breast cancer. Described treatment: preoperative locoregional IRX-2 cytokine immunotherapy. Samples came from a phase Ib trial of preoperative locoregional IRX-2 cytokine immunotherapy. Sequencing used immunoSEQ multiplex PCR; TCRdb keeps in-frame clones, though not all of them. The profile shows about 23,000 clones, roughly nine tenths of them singletons. This receptor was identified in a human donor with breast cancer. The source material was tumor tissue, sampled after IRX-2 immunotherapy.

The CDR3: CASSPNEGSTDTQYF. CDR3 DNA sequence: TGTGCCAGCTCACCAAACGAGGGTAGCACAGATACGCAGTATTTT. The chain joins TRBV18 to TRBJ2-3, with D perhaps TRBD2 (5 bases). In germline, CDR1 is KGHSH, CDR2 LQKENI. This CDR3 region has 15 residues. Trimming removed 2 bases at V and 0 bases at J, with 9 bases between. Full variable domain (outside the CDR3, taken from reference TRBV18 and TRBJ2-3): NAGVMQNPRHLVRRRGQEARLRCSPMKGHSHVYWYRQLPEEGLKFMVYLQKENIIDESGMPKERFSAEFPKEGPSILRIQQVVRGDSAAYFCASSPNEGSTDTQYFGPGTRLTVL.